This TCR beta chain was recorded in a study of OX40 agonist ivuxolimab in advanced cancers. Overall study context: Clinicians treated patients with ivuxolimab, an agonistic anti-OX40 (CD134) antibody. Every 2 weeks, patients received ivuxolimab intravenously, dosed at 0.01 to 10 mg/kg. Prior anti-PD-1, anti-PD-L1 or anti-CTLA-4 therapy did not bar entry, and approximately 40% had some.

Patients were excluded for autoimmune disease history or systemic immunosuppression. The germline CDR1 and CDR2 sequences are MGHDK and SYGVNS. The CDR3 has 15 amino acids. The V end was cut by 2 bases, the J end by 0 bases, with 10 bases between. Produced via immunoSEQ multiplex PCR; TCRdb's table is partial and in-frame only. The repertoire has some 80,000 clones, around nine tenths of them found once; the top ten carry around 4.9%. The chain is built from TRBV25-1 and TRBJ1-2, with unresolved D. This clonotype was obtained from an adult with an advanced solid tumor such as melanoma, head and neck, liver or kidney cancer. The starting material was CD4+ or CD8+ T cells sorted from blood, obtained in a trial of the OX40 agonist ivuxolimab. CDR3 protein: CASSEVGRTNYGYTF. The DNA of the CDR3 is TGTGCCAGCAGTGAAGTTGGCAGAACTAACTATGGCTACACCTTC.